The 23 T cell receptor beta chains presented below share a single source sample, sequenced in a study of blood T cell repertoires in COVID-19. Sequencing was performed with immunoSEQ multiplex PCR; in TCRdb, only in-frame clones are kept and a portion is missing. The repertoire holds roughly 76,000 clones, with about 92% as singletons. Sequenced material: peripheral blood. The receptors derive from a man aged 50 or older with acute or convalescent COVID-19.

The count of this clone is one. This rearrangement joins TRBV29-1 to TRBJ1-1; D call uncertain. The CDR3 is 11 amino acids. Trimming pared 4 bases from V and 0 bases from J, leaving 3 bases between. Germline CDR1 and CDR2: SQVTM and ANQGSEA. CDR3 region: CSVALNTEAFF. Written as DNA, the CDR3 is TGCAGCGTTGCTTTGAACACTGAAGCTTTCTTT.

The chain couples TRBV9 to TRBJ2-4, with 10 bases identical to TRBD2. V lost 0 bases, J lost 4 bases, and 13 bases stayed unmatched. There are 19 residues in the CDR3. Germline CDR1 is SGDLS and CDR2 is YYNGEE. The CDR3 nucleotides are TGTGCCAGCAGCGTAGAGTCTACGACTAGCGGGCCGCTTAAAAACATTCAGTACTTC. This gives the protein CASSVESTTSGPLKNIQYF.

As DNA, the CDR3 is TGTGCCAGCAGTAACCGGGACAGGAGCTCTGGGGCCAACGTCCTGACTTTC. As protein: CASSNRDRSSGANVLTF. This chain links TRBV27 with TRBJ2-6, with 8 bases fitting TRBD1. V dropped 5 bases and J dropped 0; count of bases not matched to a gene: 6. The germline V gene has CDR1 MNHEY and CDR2 SMNVEV (reference sequence). This CDR3 has 17 residues.

The chain combines TRBV15 with TRBJ1-2; no firm D call. Per germline, CDR1 LNHNV and CDR2 YYDKDF (reference sequence). The CDR3 is 17 residues long. V was pared by 0 bases and J by 4 bases, with 18 bases between. The CDR3 DNA is TGTGCCACCAGCAGAGATTTTGAGGTGGAGGATGGCTATGGCTACACCTTC. The encoded protein is CATSRDFEVEDGYGYTF.

The chain joins TRBV5-4 to TRBJ2-5, with D uncertain. The V end lost 4 bases, the J end lost 2 bases, and 12 bases lay between the germline ends. This CDR3 is 14 amino acids long. The germline gives CDR1 SGHNT, CDR2 YYREEE (reference sequence). CDR3: CASSVKTQQETQYF. CDR3 DNA sequence: TGTGCCAGCAGCGTTAAAACACAGCAAGAGACCCAGTACTTC.

This sequence joins TRBV6-5 and TRBJ2-7, with a possible D match to TRBD2 (7 bases). Germline CDR1 MNHEY, CDR2 SVGAGI. Deletions cut 2 bases from V and 5 bases from J, with 16 bases between. The CDR3 is 15 amino acids. The CDR3 DNA is TGTGCCAGCAGTTACAGGGGGGGGAGCAGACACGAGCAGTACTTC. Protein product: CASSYRGGSRHEQYF.

The V gene is TRBV11-3, the J gene TRBJ1-1; 8 bases match TRBD1. With 1 base clipped from V and 4 bases from J, the junction kept 5 bases outside the gene matches. Germline V lookup: CDR1 SGHNT, CDR2 YENEEA. This CDR3 has 15 residues. The CDR3 nucleotides read TGTGCCAGCAGCTTAGGACAGGGGTCCCCCACTGAAGCTTTCTTT. Translation gives CASSLGQGSPTEAFF.

The V gene is TRBV7-8, the J gene TRBJ1-5, with D hard to call. With 5 bases removed from V and 8 bases from J, the gap between germline ends came to 19 bases. Germline V gene sequence: CDR1 SGHVS, CDR2 FQNEAQ. The CDR3 sequence is 15 residues long. CDR3 sequence: CASSPGDRWVEPQHF. CDR3 nucleotide sequence: TGTGCCAGCAGCCCCGGGGATCGATGGGTAGAGCCCCAGCATTTT.

The chain recombines TRBV11-2 with TRBJ1-6; no clear D. This CDR3 has 14 residues. The V end lost 4 bases, the J end lost 7 bases, and 11 bases lay between the germline ends. CDR1 SGHAT and CDR2 FQNNGV come from the germline V gene. This CDR3 reads CASSSIAGNSPLHF. Here the CDR3 DNA reads TGTGCCAGCAGCTCCATTGCGGGGAATTCACCCCTCCACTTT.

V and J are TRBV4-1 and TRBJ1-4; TRBD1 agrees at 8 bases. In germline, CDR1 is MGHRA, CDR2 YSYEKL. The V segment lost 3 bases and the J segment 4 bases; nucleotides outside the gene matches: 4. The CDR3 covers 15 residues. The CDR3 sequence: CASSHPGQDNEKLFF. The CDR3 nucleotides read TGCGCCAGCAGCCATCCGGGACAGGATAATGAAAAACTGTTTTTT.

This clone came up once. The genes are TRBV5-1 and TRBJ1-2, with TRBD1 matching 9 bases. With V trimmed by 4 bases and J by 0 bases, 7 bases remained unmatched. Germline values: CDR1 SGHRS, CDR2 YFSETQ. The CDR3 runs 16 residues. The CDR3 sequence is CASSVGQGVPNYGYTF. The CDR3 DNA follows: TGCGCCAGCAGCGTGGGACAGGGCGTCCCTAACTATGGCTACACCTTC.

The rearrangement links TRBV5-1 to TRBJ2-3; TRBD2 matches 16 bases. The CDR3 is made up of 17 amino acids. The V gene's germline CDR1 is SGHRS and CDR2 YFSETQ. The V and J ends lost 4 bases and 5 bases, in that order; junction bases with no gene match: 7. Here the CDR3 DNA reads TGCGCCAGCAGCGGGGGACTAGCGGGAGGGCAGAGAGATACGCAGTATTTT. Translated: CASSGGLAGGQRDTQYF. The whole variable domain, remainder taken from reference TRBV5-1 and TRBJ2-3, is KAGVTQTPRYLIKTRGQQVTLSCSPISGHRSVSWYQQTPGQGLQFLFEYFSETQRNKGNFPGRFSGRQFSNSRSEMNVSTLELGDSALYLCASSGGLAGGQRDTQYFGPGTRLTVL.

The V and J genes are TRBV28 and TRBJ2-3; the D gene is possibly TRBD2 (5 bases). The CDR3 length is 12 residues. V was shortened by 3 bases and J by 7 bases, with 8 bases between the two germline ends. Looked up from germline, CDR1 is MDHEN and CDR2 is SYDVKM. CDR3 sequence: CASSFRTYTQYF. CDR3 bases: TGTGCCAGCAGTTTTCGGACTTATACGCAGTATTTT.

V is TRBV2 and J is TRBJ2-4, with D unresolved. CDR1 is SNHLY, CDR2 FYNNEI, per germline. This CDR3 spans 15 amino acids. Between the trimmed V and J ends, which lost 5 bases and 2 bases, there was a span of 13 bases. The DNA for the CDR3 is TGTGCCAGCAGTTTGCGGTGGATGTCCAAAAACATTCAGTACTTC. It codes for CASSLRWMSKNIQYF.

The V and J genes are TRBV7-9 and TRBJ1-5, with 8 positions matching TRBD1. The germline gives CDR1 SEHNR, CDR2 FQNEAQ (reference sequence). J gave up 2 bases and V 4 bases, and 4 bases lay outside the gene matches. There are 15 residues in the CDR3. The CDR3 bases are TGTGCCAGCAGCTCTACGGGACAGGGCAATCAGCCCCAGCATTTT. The encoded protein is CASSSTGQGNQPQHF.

The chain joins TRBV4-2 to TRBJ1-2; TRBD1 matches at 9 bases. Losses at the gene ends were 4 bases for V and 3 bases for J; bases not matched to a gene: 3. The CDR3 is 14 residues long. Germline lookup yields CDR1 LGHNA and CDR2 YNFKEQ. CDR3 DNA sequence: TGTGCCAGCAGCCCCCGGACAGGGGACTATGGCTACACCTTC. It translates to CASSPRTGDYGYTF.

This chain uses TRBV9 with TRBJ1-3; D remains ambiguous. The V gene's germline CDR1 is SGDLS and CDR2 YYNGEE. The CDR3 has 16 residues. With 3 bases removed from V and 0 bases from J, the gap between germline ends came to 13 bases. This CDR3 is CASSGLSLGSGNTIYF. The CDR3 nucleotides read TGTGCCAGCAGCGGCCTGTCTCTCGGCTCTGGAAACACCATATATTTT.

The CDR3 region has the DNA TGTGCCAGCAGTGGGACAGCTAAACGCACAGATACGCAGTATTTT. It codes for CASSGTAKRTDTQYF. The rearrangement joins TRBV7-3 to TRBJ2-3; TRBD1 matches 7 bases. With 6 bases clipped from V and 1 base from J, the junction kept 7 bases outside the gene matches. This CDR3 region has 15 residues. Germline assignment: CDR1 SGHTA and CDR2 FQGTGA.

The rearrangement links TRBV6-1 to TRBJ2-2; D is uncertain. V was trimmed by 2 bases and J by 0 bases, leaving 4 bases between them. The CDR3 spans 14 residues. Germline-derived CDR1 and CDR2 are MNHNS and SASEGT. As DNA, the CDR3 is TGTGCCAGCAGTGAATTTACGAACACCGGGGAGCTGTTTTTT. It yields the protein CASSEFTNTGELFF.

CDR3 loop: CASSLERGWETQYF. The CDR3 DNA reads TGCGCCAGCAGCTTAGAGCGGGGTTGGGAGACCCAGTACTTC. V usage is TRBV5-1 and J usage is TRBJ2-5, with 7 bases lining up with TRBD2. The junction had 6 bases not matched to a gene; V was cut back by 2 bases and J by 5 bases. Germline CDR1 and CDR2: SGHRS and YFSETQ. The CDR3 runs to 14 residues.

The V gene is TRBV4-1, the J gene TRBJ1-2, with D uncertain. V was pared by 1 base and J by 5 bases, with 17 bases between. The germline V gene encodes CDR1 MGHRA and CDR2 YSYEKL. The CDR3 is 16 amino acids. This CDR3 reads CASSQAVRENGYGYTF. The CDR3 nucleotides are TGCGCCAGCAGCCAAGCCGTTCGGGAGAACGGGTATGGCTACACCTTC.

This clone appeared once. The chain recombines TRBV5-8 with TRBJ2-3, with TRBD2 identical over 12 bases. Losses at the gene ends were 5 bases for V and 4 bases for J; bases not matched to a gene: 5. Looked up from germline, CDR1 is SGHTS and CDR2 is YDEGEE. CDR3 size: 15 residues. This CDR3 is CASSPSGGASDTQYF. As DNA, the CDR3 is TGTGCCAGCAGTCCTAGCGGGGGGGCATCAGATACGCAGTATTTT.

The V call is TRBV27, the J call TRBJ2-7, with D perhaps TRBD1 (5 bases). The germline CDR1 and CDR2 sequences are MNHEY and SMNVEV (reference sequence). The CDR3 has 14 amino acids. Trimming took 5 bases from V and 2 from J, leaving 13 bases between them. CDR3 DNA: TGTGCCAGCAGTCCCAGACAGAAACCCTACGAGCAGTACTTC. Residues: CASSPRQKPYEQYF.